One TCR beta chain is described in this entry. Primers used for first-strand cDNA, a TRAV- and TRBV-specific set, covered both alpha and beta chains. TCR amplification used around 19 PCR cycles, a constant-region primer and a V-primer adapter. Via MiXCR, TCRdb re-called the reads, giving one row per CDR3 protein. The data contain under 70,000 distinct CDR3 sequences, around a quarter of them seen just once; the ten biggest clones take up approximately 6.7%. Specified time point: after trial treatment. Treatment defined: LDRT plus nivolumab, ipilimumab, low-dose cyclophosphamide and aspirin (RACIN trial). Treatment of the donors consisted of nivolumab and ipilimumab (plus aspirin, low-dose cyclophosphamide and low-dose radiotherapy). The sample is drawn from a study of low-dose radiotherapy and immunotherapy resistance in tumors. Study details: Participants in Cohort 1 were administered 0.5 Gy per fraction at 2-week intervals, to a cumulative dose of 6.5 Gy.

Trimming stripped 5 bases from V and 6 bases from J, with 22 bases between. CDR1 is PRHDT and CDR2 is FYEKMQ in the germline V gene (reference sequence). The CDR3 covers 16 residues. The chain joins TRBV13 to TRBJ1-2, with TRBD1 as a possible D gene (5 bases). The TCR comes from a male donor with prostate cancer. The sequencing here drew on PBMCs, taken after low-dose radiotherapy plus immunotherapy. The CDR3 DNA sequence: TGTGCCAGCAGCCCCACTACATGGGGGGGAAGTAATGGCTACACCTTC. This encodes CASSPTTWGGSNGYTF.